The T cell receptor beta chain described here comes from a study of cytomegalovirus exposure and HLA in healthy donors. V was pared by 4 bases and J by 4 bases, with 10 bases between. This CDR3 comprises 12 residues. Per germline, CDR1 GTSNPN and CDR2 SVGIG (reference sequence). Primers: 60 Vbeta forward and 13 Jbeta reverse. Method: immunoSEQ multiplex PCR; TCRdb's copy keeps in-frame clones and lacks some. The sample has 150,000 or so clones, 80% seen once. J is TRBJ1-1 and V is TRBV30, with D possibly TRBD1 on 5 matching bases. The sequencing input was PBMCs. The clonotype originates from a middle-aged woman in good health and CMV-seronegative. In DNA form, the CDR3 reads TGTGCCTGGAACAGCGGGGGCACTGAAGCTTTCTTT. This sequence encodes CAWNSGGTEAFF.